Included here is one T cell receptor beta chain sequence, with context. Its cognate antigen is unknown. Quantitative 5'-RACE with molecular barcodes generated TCR beta libraries. TCRdb independently ran MiXCR on the 5' RACE reads; one entry per CDR3 protein. This sample has under 150,000 distinct CDR3 sequences; about 15% occur once, and the top ten carry around a third. The data are from a study of CD8 T cells in ankylosing spondylitis. Study results and limitations: According to the report, clones linked to the disease were significantly enriched in matched synovial fluid samples taken from ankylosing spondylitis patients. Blood of patients with ankylosing spondylitis appeared to be characterized by a TCR beta motif of several highly homologous variants. Reactive arthritis synovial fluid and blood previously showed some of these motif variants.

The CDR3 extends over 13 amino acids. Germline values: CDR1 SEHNR, CDR2 FQNEAQ (reference sequence). Trimming cost V 4 bases and J 2 bases, with 8 bases left between them. The receptor's source is a male donor with ankylosing spondylitis. Input material: blood, either unsorted or a sorted T cell fraction (not recorded which). This rearrangement joins TRBV7-9 to TRBJ2-5, with a tentative D call TRBD2 (5 bases). The CDR3 spells CASSWTRQETQYF. The CDR3 bases are TGTGCCAGCAGCTGGACTCGTCAAGAGACCCAGTACTTC.